These T cell receptor beta chains were read from a single sample in a study of PD-1 blockade in classical Hodgkin lymphoma. Profiling relied on immunoSEQ multiplex PCR, and the TCRdb table lists in-frame clones only, not all of them. This sample carries tens of thousands of clones, around 80% of them seen once, and the ten largest clones take about a fifth. The material sequenced was peripheral blood mononuclear cells (PBMCs), taken before the fourth cycle of nivolumab. The receptors come from a human donor with classical Hodgkin lymphoma. Each CDR3 is given with its conserved first and last residue. D genes are given only for firm matches. Size is omitted from some rows. Given values are once, few, many or a class for expanded clones.

- | TRBJ1-5 | - | TRBV19 | 15 | CASTQGQHSNQPQHF | TGTGCCAGTACTCAAGGACAGCATAGCAATCAGCCCCAGCATTTT
- | TRBJ2-2 | TRBD2 | TRBV10-3 | 17 | CAISDTSGGASTGELFF | TGTGCCATCAGTGATACTAGCGGGGGGGCTAGCACCGGGGAGCTGTTTTTT
- | TRBJ2-2 | - | TRBV4-3 | 15 | CASSQERGAGGELFF | TGCGCCAGCAGCCAAGAGCGAGGGGCTGGCGGGGAGCTGTTTTTT
- | TRBJ2-7 | - | TRBV18 | 15 | CASSPAQRVALEQYF | TGTGCCAGCTCACCTGCCCAGCGGGTGGCTCTCGAGCAGTACTTC
- | TRBJ2-7 | - | TRBV11-2 | 15 | CASSLVLGGHYEQYF | TGTGCCAGCAGCTTAGTTCTAGGGGGTCACTACGAGCAGTACTTC
- | TRBJ1-2 | - | TRBV18 | 14 | CASSLRGDDYGYTF | TGTGCCAGCTCCCTCCGGGGGGATGACTATGGCTACACCTTC
few | TRBJ1-1 | - | TRBV6-5 | 15 | CASSTFTGMNTEAFF | TGTGCCAGCAGTACTTTTACTGGGATGAACACTGAAGCTTTCTTT
few | TRBJ2-7 | - | TRBV6-4 | 17 | CASSDSTPFHGSYEQYF | TGTGCCAGCAGTGACTCGACTCCATTCCACGGATCCTACGAGCAGTACTTC
- | TRBJ2-3 | TRBD2 | TRBV5-6 | 16 | CASSSSLAGGSDTQYF | TGTGCCAGCAGCTCATCACTAGCGGGAGGGTCAGATACGCAGTATTTT
- | TRBJ2-7 | - | TRBV10-3 | 11 | CAIGTFYEQYF | TGTGCCATCGGCACTTTCTACGAGCAGTACTTC
- | TRBJ1-6 | TRBD1 | TRBV27 | 14 | CASSFSGTASTLHF | TGTGCCAGCAGTTTCTCCGGGACAGCTTCAACCCTCCACTTT
- | TRBJ2-3 | - | TRBV14 | 11 | CASSGARTQYF | TGTGCCAGCAGCGGGGCTAGAACGCAGTATTTT
- | TRBJ1-3 | - | TRBV19 | 16 | CASSIREESSGNTIYF | TGTGCCAGTAGTATAAGGGAGGAGAGCTCTGGAAACACCATATATTTT
- | TRBJ2-7 | - | TRBV28 | 12 | CASSLTIYEQYF | TGTGCCAGCAGTTTGACTATTTACGAGCAGTACTTC
once | TRBJ2-7 | - | TRBV5-1 | 13 | CASSGDHSYEQYF | TGCGCCAGCAGCGGGGACCATTCCTACGAGCAGTACTTC
- | TRBJ1-3 | - | TRBV30 | 13 | CAWSRQGGNTIYF | TGTGCCTGGAGTCGTCAGGGCGGAAACACCATATATTTT
- | TRBJ2-7 | TRBD2 | TRBV6-1 | 18 | CASSEALRRSGNSYEQYF | TGTGCCAGCAGTGAAGCGCTTCGCCGGAGCGGGAACTCCTACGAGCAGTACTTC
- | TRBJ2-3 | TRBD1 | TRBV27 | 15 | CASSNRGETTDTQYF | TGTGCCAGCAGTAACAGGGGTGAGACCACAGATACGCAGTATTTT
- | TRBJ2-7 | TRBD2 | TRBV9 | 15 | CASSARTSGDYEQYF | TGTGCCAGCAGCGCTCGGACTAGCGGGGATTACGAGCAGTACTTC
- | TRBJ2-5 | TRBD2 | TRBV5-4 | 19 | CASSPRPGLAGWVWETQYF | TGTGCCAGCAGCCCCCGTCCAGGGCTAGCGGGATGGGTTTGGGAGACCCAGTACTTC
once | TRBJ2-5 | - | TRBV18 | 13 | CASSVGNQETQYF | TGTGCCAGCTCAGTTGGGAACCAAGAGACCCAGTACTTC
- | TRBJ1-1 | - | TRBV2 | 13 | CASSEVRGTEAFF | TGTGCCAGCAGTGAAGTTAGGGGGACTGAAGCTTTCTTT